A single sample gave rise to the 17 T cell receptor beta chains below, sequenced in a study of blood T cell repertoires in COVID-19. TCRdb keeps only in-frame clones here, not all; method: immunoSEQ multiplex PCR. The sample contains around 340,000 clones, just over 85% of which appear only once. Material for sequencing was PBMCs or T cells enriched from blood (not recorded which). These receptors were collected from a woman in her thirties or forties with acute COVID-19.

The genes are TRBV3-1 (or the pseudogene TRBV3-2) and TRBJ1-1; 7 nucleotides match TRBD1. The germline CDR1 and CDR2 sequences are LGHDT and YNNKEL (reference sequence). The trim removed 4 bases at V and 2 bases at J, leaving 13 bases unmatched. The CDR3 covers 17 residues. The CDR3 spells CASSRKNGTAKNTEAFF. The CDR3 nucleotides read TGTGCCAGCAGCCGCAAGAACGGGACAGCAAAAAACACTGAAGCTTTCTTT.

Here the CDR3 DNA reads TGTGCCAGCAGTGGAGGAATTCGGGACAGGGAATCATTACACACAGATACGCAGTATTTT. Its protein is CASSGGIRDRESLHTDTQYF. The chain recombines TRBV2 with TRBJ2-3; 9 nucleotides match TRBD1. After removal of 4 bases from V and 2 bases from J, the junction contained 19 bases not matched to a gene. The germline CDR1 and CDR2 sequences are SNHLY and FYNNEI. This CDR3 comprises 20 residues.

V gene TRBV6-5 combines with J gene TRBJ2-3; 7 bases are a match to TRBD2. V lost 9 bases and J lost 7; bases outside the gene matches: 10. The CDR3 contains 13 residues. Germline V gene lookup returns CDR1 MNHEY and CDR2 SVGAGI. The CDR3 DNA is TGTGCCAGTTGCCGGGACTACCTCAATACGCAGTATTTT. Encoded protein: CASCRDYLNTQYF.

V gene TRBV28 combines with J gene TRBJ1-2; TRBD1 matches 8 bases. The V and J ends lost 4 bases and 2 bases, in that order; junction bases with no gene match: 9. The CDR3 contains 16 residues. Per germline, CDR1 MDHEN and CDR2 SYDVKM. Written as DNA, the CDR3 is TGTGCCAGCAGTTCTACAGGACAGGGAGAAAACTATGGCTACACCTTC. Residues: CASSSTGQGENYGYTF.

The V gene is TRBV19, the J gene TRBJ1-2; D uncertain. The ends were cut back, 5 bases at V and 6 bases at J, with 28 bases in the middle. The CDR3 sequence is 18 residues long. Germline CDR1 LNHDA, CDR2 SQIVND (reference sequence). The CDR3 protein is CASSWPEGNGPYTDGYTF. The DNA for the CDR3 is TGTGCCAGTAGTTGGCCCGAGGGAAATGGGCCCTATACGGATGGCTACACCTTC.

The rearrangement uses TRBV2 and TRBJ1-2; weak D call: TRBD1 (5 bases). The V end was cut by 8 bases, the J end by 6 bases, with 13 bases between. CDR1 and CDR2 from the germline V gene are SNHLY and FYNNEI. The CDR3 contains 12 residues. CDR3 sequence (DNA): TGTGCCAGCGGGGGGACTTCGCATGGCTACACCTTC. It translates to CASGGTSHGYTF.

The V and J genes are TRBV5-8 and TRBJ1-2, with 12 bases lining up with TRBD1. The CDR3 is made up of 15 amino acids. The junction had 6 bases not matched to a gene; V was cut back by 1 base and J by 8 bases. Per the germline V gene, CDR1 is SGHTS and CDR2 is YDEGEE. This chain's CDR3 is CASSLWDRGQEGYTF. DNA of the CDR3: TGTGCCAGCAGCTTGTGGGACAGGGGGCAGGAAGGCTACACCTTC.

This clone was recorded only once. The gene calls are TRBV19 and TRBJ2-1; 7 bases agree with TRBD2. The CDR3 spans 13 residues. The germline V gene encodes CDR1 LNHDA and CDR2 SQIVND (reference sequence). V lost 7 bases, J lost 6 bases, and 6 bases stayed unmatched. The CDR3 here is CASNPGGFNEQFF. Here the CDR3 DNA reads TGTGCCAGTAATCCGGGGGGATTCAATGAGCAGTTCTTC.

The J gene is TRBJ2-7, the V gene TRBV4-2; D may be TRBD2 (5 bases). This CDR3 is built from 15 residues. Trimming pared 0 bases from V and 2 bases from J, leaving 11 bases between. Germline CDR1 reads LGHNA; CDR2 reads YNFKEQ. CDR3 region: CASSQDSSFPYEQYF. The CDR3 DNA sequence: TGTGCCAGCAGCCAAGACTCTAGCTTCCCCTACGAGCAGTACTTC.

The table lists this clone with a count of one. V gene TRBV19 combines with J gene TRBJ1-5; 8 bases are shared with TRBD1. The CDR3 consists of 15 residues. Germline CDR1 LNHDA, CDR2 SQIVND (reference sequence). Trimming cost V 3 bases and J 2 bases; bases outside gene matches: 3. CDR3 in amino acids: CASSITGGRNQPQHF. The DNA for the CDR3 is TGTGCCAGTAGTATCACAGGGGGACGCAATCAGCCCCAGCATTTT.

The V gene is TRBV10-3, the J gene TRBJ2-7; D is undetermined. The V end lost 3 bases, the J end lost 0 bases, and 15 bases lay between the germline ends. CDR1 and CDR2 (germline): ENHRY, SYGVKD. The CDR3 consists of 16 residues. CDR3 sequence reads: CAISDSSSSSSYEQYF. CDR3 bases: TGTGCCATCAGTGATTCATCCAGTTCAAGCTCCTACGAGCAGTACTTC.

This clone was seen only a few times. The gene calls are TRBV5-8 and TRBJ2-7; 10 bases align to TRBD2. Germline-derived CDR1 and CDR2 are SGHTS and YDEGEE. CDR3 length equals 15 residues. The V and J ends lost 0 bases and 2 bases, in that order; junction bases with no gene match: 2. CDR3 residues: CASSLGLAGAYEQYF. As DNA, the CDR3 is TGTGCCAGCAGCTTGGGCCTAGCGGGGGCCTACGAGCAGTACTTC.

The chain has TRBV4-1 and TRBJ1-3, with no clear D. Trimming took off 0 bases at V and 2 bases at J, with 11 bases between the two ends. Per germline, CDR1 MGHRA and CDR2 YSYEKL. This CDR3 region has 16 residues. The CDR3 is CASSQEGAGPGNTIYF. In DNA form, the CDR3 reads TGCGCCAGCAGCCAAGAGGGAGCCGGGCCTGGAAACACCATATATTTT.

The chain combines TRBV3-1 (or the pseudogene TRBV3-2) with TRBJ2-1; 10 nucleotides match TRBD2. Germline V CDR1 and CDR2: LGHDT, YNNKEL (reference sequence). Losses at the gene ends were 5 bases for V and 7 bases for J; bases not matched to a gene: 8. The CDR3 is 15 residues long. CDR3 sequence (DNA): TGTGCCAGCAGCTACCTAGCGGGAGCTGGGAATGAGCAGTTCTTC. Translating gives CASSYLAGAGNEQFF.

This clone was found a few times. The chain carries TRBV15 and TRBJ1-2, with 10 bases that match TRBD1. Germline CDR1 and CDR2: LNHNV and YYDKDF (reference sequence). V shed 0 bases and J 3 bases; nucleotides not matched to a gene: 7. The CDR3 totals 17 residues. This CDR3 is CATSRDRGTGVYYGYTF. The CDR3, as DNA: TGTGCCACCAGCAGAGATCGCGGGACAGGGGTGTACTATGGCTACACCTTC.

The chain uses TRBV18 and TRBJ1-5; the D gene is possibly TRBD1 (5 bases). CDR1 KGHSH and CDR2 LQKENI come from the germline V gene. This CDR3 region has 13 residues. V was trimmed by 6 bases and J by 4 bases, leaving 10 bases between them. The CDR3 region has the DNA TGTGCCAGCTCTCCTGACAGTAATCAGCCCCAGCATTTT. Amino acids: CASSPDSNQPQHF.

The chain is built from TRBV28 and TRBJ1-2, with D possibly TRBD1 on 5 matching bases. The CDR3 is 16 amino acids. The V and J ends lost 3 bases and 7 bases respectively, with 21 bases between them. Germline CDR1 MDHEN, CDR2 SYDVKM. CDR3 in amino acids: CASSFSPLGGAGGYTF. CDR3 DNA: TGTGCCAGCAGTTTCTCCCCCTTAGGAGGGGCGGGTGGCTACACCTTC.